Presented here are 19 T cell receptor beta chains from one specimen sequenced in a study of shared clonotypes between healthy human individuals. Only in-frame clones appear in the TCRdb table, and some are missing; sequencing was by immunoSEQ multiplex PCR. The sample has over a million clones, 98% seen once. Sequenced input: naive CD4+ T cells sorted from blood. Indicated subset: CD45RA+ positively selected. These TCRs come from a man under 40 in good health.

The J gene is TRBJ2-1, the V gene TRBV5-4; weak D call: TRBD1 (6 bases). Trimming shortened V by 4 bases and J by 6 bases, and 17 bases separated the two germline ends. CDR1 is SGHNT and CDR2 is YYREEE in the germline V gene (reference sequence). The CDR3 covers 15 residues. The CDR3 bases are TGTGCCAGCAGCCCCAGGGGTAATGCCGGCAATGAGCAGTTCTTC. Translation gives CASSPRGNAGNEQFF.

This sequence joins TRBV10-3 and TRBJ2-6; TRBD1 or TRBD2 may be the D gene (5 bases each). The CDR3 consists of 15 residues. V lost 8 bases to trimming and J lost 0 bases, with 11 bases between them. Germline V lookup: CDR1 ENHRY, CDR2 SYGVKD. The CDR3 bases are TGTGCCATCTCCGGGACGCACTCTGGGGCCAACGTCCTGACTTTC. Its translation: CAISGTHSGANVLTF.

The chain joins TRBV6-5 to TRBJ1-2, with 7 nucleotides matching TRBD1. Germline V gene data show CDR1 as MNHEY and CDR2 as SVGAGI. This CDR3 is built from 12 residues. CDR3 in DNA: TGTGCATTACGGGACAGTCTCTATGGCTACACCTTC. Encoded protein: CALRDSLYGYTF.

In DNA, the CDR3 is TGTGCCAGCTCACCCCCCGGGACTCCCGATTATACCGGGGAGCTGTTTTTT. Translation: CASSPPGTPDYTGELFF. This rearrangement joins TRBV18 to TRBJ2-2; tentative D call: TRBD2 (6 bases). The CDR3 covers 17 residues. Between the trimmed V and J ends, which lost 3 bases and 5 bases, there was a span of 19 bases. The germline V gene encodes CDR1 KGHSH and CDR2 LQKENI.

The chain employs TRBV5-1 and TRBJ2-5; no clear D. The V gene's germline CDR1 is SGHRS and CDR2 YFSETQ. The CDR3 totals 14 residues. Trimming took off 4 bases at V and 1 base at J, with 11 bases between the two ends. The CDR3 region is CASSMDPSQETQYF. CDR3 in DNA: TGCGCCAGCAGCATGGACCCTTCCCAAGAGACCCAGTACTTC.

The V and J genes are TRBV6-4 and TRBJ2-7; 10 positions agree with TRBD2. There are 20 residues in the CDR3. Germline CDR1 is MRHNA and CDR2 is SNTAGT. V lost 5 bases, J lost 1 base, and 20 bases stayed unmatched. This CDR3 reads CASSSLNQLAPSGSSYEQYF. CDR3 sequence (DNA): TGTGCCAGCAGTTCTCTTAATCAATTGGCGCCTAGCGGGAGTTCCTACGAGCAGTACTTC.

The chain is built from TRBV9 and TRBJ1-3; 9 nucleotides agree with TRBD1. Germline V lookup: CDR1 SGDLS, CDR2 YYNGEE. V was pared by 4 bases and J by 3 bases, with 8 bases of the junction left unmatched. The CDR3 contains 16 residues. The chain's CDR3 is CASSPGTGTSGNTIYF. The CDR3 bases are TGTGCCAGCAGCCCAGGGACAGGGACTAGTGGAAACACCATATATTTT.

The gene calls are TRBV7-2 and TRBJ1-5; D might be TRBD1 (6 bases). V was trimmed by 5 bases and J by 16 bases, leaving 24 bases between them. Germline V gene data show CDR1 as SGHTA and CDR2 as FQGNSA. The length of the CDR3 is 14 residues. CDR3 nucleotides: TGTGCCAGCAGCCTAAACGGGCGGACAGCCCCCACACATTTT. It encodes CASSLNGRTAPTHF. The variable domain in full, completed from reference TRBV7-2 and TRBJ1-5, reads GAGVSQSPSNKVTEKGKDVELRCDPISGHTALYWYRQSLGQGLEFLIYFQGNSAPDKSGLPSDRFSAERTGGSVSTLTIQRTQQEDSAVYLCASSLNGRTAPTHFGDGTRLSIL.

This clone was observed once. V is TRBV5-1 and J is TRBJ1-2; TRBD1 aligns across 9 bases. Germline V gives CDR1 SGHRS, CDR2 YFSETQ. With 0 bases clipped from V and 4 bases from J, the junction kept 1 base outside the gene matches. The CDR3 has 14 amino acids. The CDR3 nucleotides read TGCGCCAGCAGCTTGGGGACAGGGGTCTATGGCTACACCTTC. Its protein is CASSLGTGVYGYTF.

The CDR3 spells CASSSSGTGRRETQYF. The CDR3 DNA reads TGTGCCAGCAGTTCCTCCGGGACAGGGAGGCGAGAGACCCAGTACTTC. V and J are TRBV28 and TRBJ2-5; 9 nucleotides align to TRBD1. The CDR3 length is 16 residues. Per the germline V gene, CDR1 is MDHEN and CDR2 is SYDVKM. V was pared by 4 bases and J by 4 bases, with 10 bases of the junction left unmatched.

In DNA, the CDR3 is TGTGCCAGCAGCGGTACCTGGGGAGATACGCAGTATTTT. Protein product: CASSGTWGDTQYF. The chain recombines TRBV11-3 with TRBJ2-3; the D is unclear. The CDR3 has 13 residues. The V end lost 5 bases, the J end lost 5 bases, and 11 bases lay between the germline ends. In germline, CDR1 is SGHNT, CDR2 YENEEA. The full variable domain, completed using reference TRBV11-3 and TRBJ2-3, is EAGVVQSPRYKIIEKKQPVAFWCNPISGHNTLYWYLQNLGQGPELLIRYENEEAVDDSQLPKDRFSAERLKGVDSTLKIQPAELGDSAVYLCASSGTWGDTQYFGPGTRLTVL.

The chain couples TRBV5-6 to TRBJ1-1; 9 bases are a match to TRBD1. Germline V lookup: CDR1 SGHDT, CDR2 YYEEEE. CDR3 size: 17 residues. With 4 bases clipped from V and 0 bases from J, the junction kept 10 bases outside the gene matches. The CDR3 loop reads CASSIGTGNAMNTEAFF. CDR3 sequence (DNA): TGTGCCAGCAGCATCGGGACAGGGAACGCTATGAACACTGAAGCTTTCTTT.

The chain uses TRBV7-2 and TRBJ2-1; the match to TRBD2 covers 7 bases. CDR1 is SGHTA, CDR2 FQGNSA, per germline. Trimming took 4 bases from V and 9 from J; bases not matched to a gene: 12. The CDR3 is made up of 15 amino acids. The CDR3 sequence is CASSSKIAREGEQFF. CDR3 sequence (DNA): TGTGCCAGCAGCTCTAAGATTGCCAGGGAGGGTGAGCAGTTCTTC.

The genes are TRBV4-3 and TRBJ2-7, with 9 bases identical to TRBD2. CDR3 length equals 16 residues. V trimming: 0 bases; J trimming: 2 bases; junction bases outside the gene matches: 5. Germline values: CDR1 LGHNA, CDR2 YSLEER. CDR3 region: CASSQDSGGRAYEQYF. Here the CDR3 DNA reads TGCGCCAGCAGCCAAGATTCTGGCGGGAGGGCCTACGAGCAGTACTTC.

The V call is TRBV19, the J call TRBJ2-1; perhaps D is TRBD1 or TRBD2 (5 bases each). Germline loops: CDR1 LNHDA, CDR2 SQIVND (reference sequence). The CDR3 loop spans 12 amino acids. V lost 7 bases and J lost 13, with 17 bases in between. CDR3 sequence reads: CASTVGDLPQFF. The CDR3 region has the DNA TGTGCCAGTACCGTAGGGGACCTCCCTCAGTTCTTC.

The gene calls are TRBV18 and TRBJ2-2; TRBD2 matches at 13 bases. Germline trimming cut 6 bases from V and 6 bases from J; bases unmatched to any gene: 7. The CDR3 is made up of 16 amino acids. Germline loops: CDR1 KGHSH, CDR2 LQKENI. CDR3 protein: CASSRGLAGEAGELFF. The CDR3 DNA reads as TGTGCCAGCTCCCGTGGACTAGCGGGAGAGGCCGGGGAGCTGTTTTTT.

The V call is TRBV7-6, the J call TRBJ2-7; tentatively, D is TRBD1 or TRBD2 (5 bases each). Trimming stripped 5 bases from V and 4 bases from J, with 18 bases between. The CDR3 sequence is 15 residues long. Germline CDR1 and CDR2: SGHVS and FNYEAQ. In nucleotides, the CDR3 is TGTGCCAGCAGCCCCCCCGCAGGTTGGGGGTACGAGCAGTACTTC. Translating gives CASSPPAGWGYEQYF.

This rearrangement joins TRBV13 to TRBJ2-3; D is undetermined. Germline CDR1 PRHDT, CDR2 FYEKMQ (reference sequence). This CDR3 is 16 amino acids long. The V gene lost 4 bases and the J gene lost 1 base, with 15 bases spanning the gap. The CDR3 DNA reads as TGTGCCAGCAGCTCCCCCTCAGCTTTAGGCACAGATACGCAGTATTTT. It codes for CASSSPSALGTDTQYF.

Concerning this clone itself: This sample includes further DNA sequences coding for the same CDR3. The chain joins TRBV10-3 to TRBJ1-1, with a possible D match to TRBD1 (5 bases). CDR3 length equals 14 residues. V gave up 4 bases and J gave up 0 bases, with 9 bases separating them. Germline V lookup: CDR1 ENHRY, CDR2 SYGVKD. The DNA for the CDR3 is TGTGCCATCAGTGGTACAGGTTTGAACACTGAAGCTTTCTTT. This gives the protein CAISGTGLNTEAFF.